This is a list of T cell receptor beta chains from one sample in a study of cytomegalovirus exposure and HLA in healthy donors. The repertoire was sequenced with immunoSEQ multiplex PCR; TCRdb's copy has only in-frame clones and lacks some. The repertoire has fewer than 350,000 clones, roughly 90% of them found once; the top ten carry 0.92%. What was sequenced was PBMCs. These receptors were taken from a woman under 30 in good health and CMV-seronegative. Each CDR3 is given without its conserved first and last residue. Not all rows give a size; the values are once, few, many and, for expanded clones, a class.

CDR3,J,size,V
ASSLYTEAF,TRBJ1-1,few,TRBV25-1
ASSPGQALLGKLF,TRBJ1-4,-,TRBV2
ASKLGGTGRYQPQH,TRBJ1-5,-,TRBV28
ASRTTGGDTQY,TRBJ2-3,once,TRBV28
ASSPLAGVVYEQY,TRBJ2-7,once,TRBV4-1
ASSPGGTTNEKLF,TRBJ1-4,-,TRBV25-1
ASSLDRATNEKLF,TRBJ1-4,-,TRBV5-4
ASSQDRVTDTQY,TRBJ2-3,-,TRBV4-1
ASSHNSGVDTQY,TRBJ2-3,-,TRBV19
ASSLLQQGAYEQY,TRBJ2-7,-,TRBV7-8
ASSPGASSHNEQF,TRBJ2-1,-,TRBV4-3
ASSELGQDAATNEKLF,TRBJ1-4,-,TRBV2
ASSVALAGGIDEQF,TRBJ2-1,-,TRBV5-1
ASRRKREGHTGELF,TRBJ2-2,-,TRBV7-8
ASSPDPGSPYEQY,TRBJ2-7,-,TRBV5-1
ASSGFGGGLVNEQF,TRBJ2-1,-,TRBV9
AIKRTSSSYEQY,TRBJ2-7,few,TRBV10-3
ASSLVFRGPTEAF,TRBJ1-1,-,TRBV5-1
ASSFGFGYEQY,TRBJ2-7,-,TRBV11-2
ASSAEAGSSKDTQY,TRBJ2-3,few,TRBV9
ATSGPAGGRETQY,TRBJ2-5,-,TRBV15
ASPSIRGGGRAQH,TRBJ1-5,few,TRBV23-1
ASSLAGGPREQY,TRBJ2-7,-,TRBV5-4
ASSLPGQGNTIY,TRBJ1-3,-,TRBV6-1
ASSPAGTGNQPQH,TRBJ1-5,-,TRBV4-1
ASSRLGYGELF,TRBJ2-2,-,TRBV6-4
ASGSSGQNNSPLH,TRBJ1-6,-,TRBV19
ASSPRLGTQY,TRBJ2-5,-,TRBV27
ASSPGTARGETQY,TRBJ2-5,-,TRBV5-1
ASSWTGVDEKLF,TRBJ1-4,-,TRBV6-1
ASSPRTGENGYT,TRBJ1-2,-,TRBV7-2
ATGGTKLYNEQF,TRBJ2-1,-,TRBV15
ASSSLAGVYNEQF,TRBJ2-1,-,TRBV27
ASSLEGAGGHNEQF,TRBJ2-1,-,TRBV5-1
ASSLEATNEKLF,TRBJ1-4,-,TRBV7-6